These 14 T cell receptor beta chains were sequenced from one sample in a study of Ad26.COV2.S vaccination and SARS-CoV-2 variants. Treatment given: some 19 received Ad26.COV2.S at low or high dose, single or two shots; 5 received placebo; per-sample allocation not given. The study sampled participants on day 63 after the first vaccine or placebo injection. The assay was immunoSEQ multiplex PCR, and TCRdb's table has in-frame clones only and misses some. The profile covers around 400,000 clones, with 75% to 95% appearing a single time and approximately 12% taken by the ten largest. Material: peripheral blood, obtained in a trial of Ad26.COV2.S vaccine versus placebo. All receptors come from a person aged 18-60 years who received the Ad26.COV2.S COVID-19 vaccine or a placebo.

This rearrangement joins TRBV21-1 to TRBJ2-1; the D call of TRBD2 is as the table states it, not checked on the DNA. TRBV21-1 is a listed pseudogene. The CDR3 consists of 19 residues. Here the CDR3 reads CASPQSGGTSGRGPTEQFF. The CDR3 DNA follows: TGTGCCAGCCCGCAAAGCGGGGGGACTAGCGGGAGGGGCCCAACTGAGCAGTTCTTC.

V and J are TRBV18 and TRBJ1-6; no definite D call. Trimming shortened V by 3 bases and J by 10 bases, and 16 bases separated the two germline ends. The CDR3 runs to 15 residues. CDR1 and CDR2 from the germline V gene are KGHSH and LQKENI. The CDR3 DNA reads as TGTGCCAGCTCACCTCTTGCGCCGGGGAAGTCACCCCTCCACTTT. Translating it yields CASSPLAPGKSPLHF.

The rearrangement joins TRBV27 to TRBJ2-7, with a possible D match to TRBD1 (5 bases). In germline, CDR1 is MNHEY, CDR2 SMNVEV (reference sequence). CDR3 size: 13 residues. The ends were cut back, 5 bases at V and 7 bases at J, with 15 bases in the middle. CDR3 in amino acids: CASSPRTGQEQYF. The CDR3 region has the DNA TGTGCCAGCAGTCCGCGCACAGGTCAAGAGCAGTACTTC.

The V call is TRBV11-2, the J call TRBJ2-2; TRBD2 might be the D (5 bases). V gave up 5 bases and J gave up 4 bases, with 17 bases separating them. Germline CDR1 and CDR2: SGHAT and FQNNGV. The CDR3 length is 16 residues. In DNA form, the CDR3 reads TGTGCCAGCAGCCTGCTAGCCGGGAAGGGCACCGGGGAGCTGTTTTTT. Amino acids: CASSLLAGKGTGELFF.

V usage is TRBV19 and J usage is TRBJ1-5; D is perhaps TRBD1 (5 bases). Germline CDR1 LNHDA, CDR2 SQIVND (reference sequence). This CDR3 is 16 amino acids long. V was shortened by 9 bases and J by 7 bases, with 25 bases between the two germline ends. The CDR3 nucleotides read TGTGCCAGGCGACACTGGGGCAGGGAGTGTGGGCAGCCCCAGCATTTT. As protein: CARRHWGRECGQPQHF.

The rearrangement uses TRBV12-3 or TRBV12-4 and TRBJ1-2; 7 nucleotides agree with TRBD1. With 6 bases clipped from V and 3 bases from J, the junction kept 4 bases outside the gene matches. The CDR3 has 13 residues. CDR3 sequence reads: CASSPGQYYGYTF. CDR3 nucleotide sequence: TGTGCCAGCAGCCCGGGACAGTACTATGGCTACACCTTC.

The V and J genes are TRBV4-3 and TRBJ1-3, with 10 bases that match TRBD1. Germline CDR1 is LGHNA and CDR2 is YSLEER. The V gene end was trimmed by 1 base and the J gene end by 7 bases; junction bases not matched to a gene: 7. The CDR3 has 16 amino acids. In nucleotides, the CDR3 is TGCGCCAGCAGCCAAGCTGTGGGGACAGGGGTGAACACCATATATTTT. Its protein product is CASSQAVGTGVNTIYF.

The rearrangement uses TRBV30 and TRBJ2-5; D is unclear. The CDR3 loop spans 11 amino acids. V was cut by 2 bases and J by 4 bases, with 5 bases left in between. From germline, CDR1 is GTSNPN and CDR2 SVGIG (reference sequence). CDR3 sequence: CAWSMGETQYF. DNA for the CDR3: TGTGCCTGGAGTATGGGAGAGACCCAGTACTTC. The full variable domain, rest sourced from reference TRBV30 and TRBJ2-5, is SQTIHQWPATLVQPVGSPLSLECTVEGTSNPNLYWYRQAAGRGLQLLFYSVGIGQISSEVPQNLSASRPQDRQFILSSKKLLLSDSGFYLCAWSMGETQYFGPGTRLLVL.

For this clone: Other DNA sequences of this sample code for an identical CDR3. The chain has TRBV18 and TRBJ1-1; D uncertain. CDR1 KGHSH and CDR2 LQKENI come from the germline V gene. This CDR3 has 13 amino acids. Between the trimmed V and J ends, which lost 6 bases and 1 base, there was a span of 9 bases. The CDR3 nucleotides read TGTGCCAGCTCCCCGACTGAGAACACTGAAGCTTTCTTT. The encoded protein is CASSPTENTEAFF.

The chain couples TRBV4-3 to TRBJ1-6; D unclear. V dropped 1 base and J dropped 10 bases, with 17 bases sitting between them. The CDR3 has 16 residues. Germline lookup yields CDR1 LGHNA and CDR2 YSLEER. DNA of the CDR3: TGCGCCAGCAGCCAAGCGTCCAGGATCGGAAGGTCACCCCTCCACTTT. Translated: CASSQASRIGRSPLHF.

The CDR3 bases are TGTGCCAGCAGCTTAGTCCAGGGGCAGGCCAAAAACATTCAGTACTTC. Its translation: CASSLVQGQAKNIQYF. The chain carries TRBV7-2 and TRBJ2-4, with a weak D call TRBD1 (6 bases). Germline values: CDR1 SGHTA, CDR2 FQGNSA. Trimming left V 1 base short and J 1 base short, with 11 bases between. The CDR3 length is 16 residues.

The chain recombines TRBV7-9 with TRBJ1-1; D call uncertain. In germline, CDR1 is SEHNR, CDR2 FQNEAQ (reference sequence). The CDR3 length is 13 residues. Trimming shortened V by 1 base and J by 5 bases, and 8 bases separated the two germline ends. The CDR3 nucleotides read TGTGCCAGCAGCTTAGTACCCGGGACTGAAGCTTTCTTT. This gives the protein CASSLVPGTEAFF.

The V gene is TRBV7-8, the J gene TRBJ1-4; 8 bases fit TRBD1. This CDR3 contains 14 residues. Germline CDR1 SGHVS, CDR2 FQNEAQ. The J segment lost 6 bases and the V segment lost 3 bases, leaving 3 bases of the junction unmatched. CDR3 nucleotides: TGTGCCAGCAGCTTTCGACAGGGGCATGAAAAACTGTTTTTT. As protein: CASSFRQGHEKLFF.

This chain's CDR3 is CASSKIRNTEAFF. The CDR3 DNA is TGTGCCAGCAGCAAAATCAGGAACACTGAAGCTTTCTTT. The chain uses TRBV6-5 and TRBJ1-1; no clear D. The CDR3 has 13 amino acids. CDR1 and CDR2 from the germline V gene are MNHEY and SVGAGI. V lost 6 bases to trimming and J lost 1 base, with 9 bases between them.